What follows describes a single T cell receptor (beta chain). The data are from a study of blood T cell repertoires in COVID-19. Original processing notes: For nucleated cells, counts were estimated from reference gene primer amplification. Using immunoSEQ multiplex PCR, the repertoire was profiled, and TCRdb retains in-frame clones only, with some absent. V, J and clone size reflect that table, while D and trimming were determined from the DNA. This table holds approximately 270,000 clones, 80% to 90% found once. This CDR3 has 14 amino acids. V lost 7 bases, J lost 2 bases, and 8 bases stayed unmatched. In germline, CDR1 is MNHEY, CDR2 SVGAGI.

The chain combines TRBV6-5 with TRBJ2-7, with 7 bases matching TRBD2. Sequences were obtained from PBMCs or T cells enriched from blood (not recorded which). The clonotype comes from a man aged 35 to 55 who had recovered from COVID-19. CDR3: CASMGRGGAYEQYF. Here the CDR3 DNA reads TGTGCCAGCATGGGGAGGGGAGGGGCCTACGAGCAGTACTTC.